The present T cell receptor beta chain was sequenced within a study of CD8 T cells in Susac syndrome. Germline CDR1 and CDR2: MNHEY and SVGEGT. V gave up 5 bases and J gave up 0 bases, with 11 bases separating them. The CDR3 spans 14 residues. From blood CD8+ and CD4+ T cells, the TCR beta chain was sequenced. With random hexamers, reverse transcription was performed on about 0.5 to 1 ug of RNA. TCRdb passed the immunoSEQ multiplex PCR reads through MiXCR, listing each CDR3 protein once. This table holds around 300,000 distinct CDR3 sequences, about 91% found once. This rearrangement joins TRBV6-2 or TRBV6-3 to TRBJ2-7; unclear D gene. Sequencing was carried out using CD8+ T cells from PBMCs. This clonotype was sampled from a human donor with multiple sclerosis. For the CDR3, the DNA is TGTGCCAGCAGTCAGAAAGAAGGCTCCTACGAGCAGTACTTC. Translating gives CASSQKEGSYEQYF.